What follows are 23 T cell receptor beta chains derived from one specimen sequenced in a study of blood T cell repertoires in COVID-19. The repertoire was sequenced with immunoSEQ multiplex PCR; TCRdb's copy has only in-frame clones and lacks some. The sample includes about 82,000 clones, 85% of them seen just once. The source material was peripheral blood. The source of these receptors is an elderly man with active or convalescent COVID-19.

J is TRBJ2-2 and V is TRBV28; 12 bases fit TRBD1. Germline CDR1 is MDHEN and CDR2 is SYDVKM. The CDR3 runs 14 residues. With 7 bases clipped from V and 7 bases from J, the junction kept 4 bases outside the gene matches. CDR3 bases: TGTGCCAGCAAGGGACAGGGGGCAGTCGGGGAGCTGTTTTTT. Encoded protein: CASKGQGAVGELFF.

The rearrangement links TRBV28 to TRBJ1-1; no clear D gene. The CDR3 sequence is 12 residues long. The germline V and J ends were trimmed by 4 bases and 5 bases, with 8 bases remaining between them. Germline CDR1 and CDR2: MDHEN and SYDVKM. This chain's CDR3 is CASSSVMTEAFF. The CDR3 coding sequence is TGTGCCAGCAGTTCAGTGATGACTGAAGCTTTCTTT.

J is TRBJ1-1 and V is TRBV5-6; TRBD1 agrees at 7 bases. Germline loops: CDR1 SGHDT, CDR2 YYEEEE. This CDR3 spans 16 amino acids. V was clipped by 4 bases and J by 12 bases; unmatched bases: 21. This CDR3 reads CASSLGDRGEPRSTFF. CDR3 nucleotides: TGTGCCAGCAGCCTAGGGGACAGAGGTGAGCCGCGGAGCACTTTCTTT.

This clone was observed a handful of times. The rearrangement uses TRBV28 and TRBJ1-4; D remains ambiguous. Trimming left V 3 bases short and J 2 bases short, with 13 bases between. Germline V lookup: CDR1 MDHEN, CDR2 SYDVKM. The CDR3 totals 16 residues. The CDR3 nucleotides are TGTGCCAGCAGTTTCCCACACGGGTCGACTAATGAAAAACTGTTTTTT. This codes for CASSFPHGSTNEKLFF.

As DNA, the CDR3 is TGTGCCAGCAGCCAACCCTCTGGGGGACAGGGCCGAACTGAAGCTTTCTTT. Protein: CASSQPSGGQGRTEAFF. This sequence joins TRBV4-2 and TRBJ1-1, with 9 nucleotides matching TRBD1. V trimming: 2 bases; J trimming: 5 bases; junction bases outside the gene matches: 12. This CDR3 is built from 17 residues. The germline V gene has CDR1 LGHNA and CDR2 YNFKEQ.

V usage is TRBV15 and J usage is TRBJ2-1; TRBD1 might be the D (6 bases). The germline V gene has CDR1 LNHNV and CDR2 YYDKDF (reference sequence). This CDR3 comprises 16 residues. The germline V and J ends were trimmed by 2 bases and 9 bases, with 20 bases remaining between them. The CDR3 bases are TGTGCCACCAGCAGACCCCGGCTAGGGCAAGGGGGTGAGCAGTTCTTC. It yields the protein CATSRPRLGQGGEQFF.

As for this clone: One end of the junction does not line up with germline, which may come from a read error. The rearrangement links TRBV7-9 to TRBJ1-3; no clear D. Germline lookup yields CDR1 SEHNR and CDR2 FQNEAQ (reference sequence). The CDR3 consists of 13 residues. The CDR3 sequence: CASGFRSGNTIYF. The CDR3 DNA sequence: TGTGCCAGCGGCTTTCGGTCTGGAAACACCATATATTTT.

The chain couples TRBV5-1 to TRBJ1-2; no definite D call. Germline V CDR1 and CDR2: SGHRS, YFSETQ. The CDR3 is made up of 14 amino acids. Trimming left V 0 bases short and J 1 base short, with 7 bases between. CDR3 in DNA: TGCGCCAGCAGCTTGGTGGCCCTTAACTATGGCTACACCTTC. Its translation: CASSLVALNYGYTF.

This clone was recorded a few times. V usage is TRBV14 and J usage is TRBJ1-2; D might be TRBD1 (6 bases). The CDR3 has 15 residues. Germline CDR1 is SGHDN and CDR2 is FVKESK. The germline V and J ends were trimmed by 2 bases and 6 bases, with 16 bases remaining between them. The CDR3 loop reads CASSQRQETTNGYTF. In nucleotides, the CDR3 is TGTGCCAGCAGCCAAAGACAGGAGACAACTAATGGCTACACCTTC. Full variable domain (missing parts from reference TRBV14 and TRBJ1-2): EAGVTQFPSHSVIEKGQTVTLRCDPISGHDNLYWYRRVMGKEIKFLLHFVKESKQDESGMPNNRFLAERTGGTYSTLKVQPAELEDSGVYFCASSQRQETTNGYTFGSGTRLTVV.

This clone was counted only a few times. V usage is TRBV19 and J usage is TRBJ2-2; D ambiguous. V was clipped by 7 bases and J by 3 bases, with 6 bases between them. Germline V gene sequence: CDR1 LNHDA, CDR2 SQIVND (reference sequence). The length of the CDR3 is 12 residues. CDR3 sequence (DNA): TGTGCCAGTAAACTTCACACCGGGGAGCTGTTTTTT. Its translation is CASKLHTGELFF.

J is TRBJ2-7 and V is TRBV7-2, with a weak D call TRBD2 (5 bases). The CDR3 contains 13 residues. V was trimmed by 5 bases and J by 4 bases, leaving 12 bases between them. The germline gives CDR1 SGHTA, CDR2 FQGNSA. DNA for the CDR3: TGTGCCAGCAGCAAGCGGTCCGGATACGAGCAGTACGTC. Encoded protein: CASSKRSGYEQYV.

The chain combines TRBV5-1 with TRBJ2-2, with 11 bases fitting TRBD1. There are 15 residues in the CDR3. CDR1 and CDR2 (germline): SGHRS, YFSETQ. V was pared by 6 bases and J by 2 bases, with 3 bases of the junction left unmatched. The CDR3 DNA reads TGCGCCAGCACCCGGACAGGGGGCAACACCGGGGAGCTGTTTTTT. Translated: CASTRTGGNTGELFF. Combining the CDR3 with reference TRBV5-1 and TRBJ2-2 gives the whole variable domain KAGVTQTPRYLIKTRGQQVTLSCSPISGHRSVSWYQQTPGQGLQFLFEYFSETQRNKGNFPGRFSGRQFSNSRSEMNVSTLELGDSALYLCASTRTGGNTGELFFGEGSRLTVL.

This chain uses TRBV5-1 with TRBJ2-7; D is uncertain. The CDR3 runs 15 residues. Looked up from germline, CDR1 is SGHRS and CDR2 is YFSETQ. V was shortened by 1 base and J by 0 bases, with 11 bases between the two germline ends. The CDR3: CASSLLGESSYEQYV. CDR3 DNA: TGCGCCAGCAGCTTGTTGGGCGAGAGCTCCTACGAGCAGTACGTC.

This clone occurred once. This rearrangement joins TRBV29-1 to TRBJ1-2; 9 positions agree with TRBD1. This CDR3 region has 14 residues. Per germline, CDR1 SQVTM and CDR2 ANQGSEA. The V segment lost 6 bases and the J segment 3 bases; nucleotides outside the gene matches: 8. The CDR3 sequence: CSVRLTGGDYGYTF. The CDR3 region has the DNA TGCAGCGTCAGATTGACAGGGGGAGACTATGGCTACACCTTC.

The chain is built from TRBV28 and TRBJ2-1; 7 bases match TRBD1. V was pared by 4 bases and J by 3 bases, with 15 bases of the junction left unmatched. CDR3 length equals 18 residues. Germline V gives CDR1 MDHEN, CDR2 SYDVKM. As DNA, the CDR3 is TGTGCCAGCAGTTCTCCCCAAGTTCGACAGGGATTCTACAATGAGCAGTTCTTC. Translated: CASSSPQVRQGFYNEQFF.

The V and J genes are TRBV5-4 and TRBJ1-6; TRBD1 might be the D (5 bases). V lost 5 bases, J lost 7 bases, and 13 bases lay in between. Germline loops: CDR1 SGHNT, CDR2 YYREEE (reference sequence). The length of the CDR3 is 14 residues. CDR3 DNA: TGTGCCAGCAGGGGCAGGGAAGAAAATTCACCCCTCCACTTT. Protein product: CASRGREENSPLHF.

The chain links TRBV6-1 to TRBJ1-6; perhaps TRBD1 as D (5 bases). V was clipped by 2 bases and J by 6 bases, with 11 bases between them. This CDR3 has 15 residues. From germline, CDR1 is MNHNS and CDR2 SASEGT. CDR3 nucleotides: TGTGCCAGCAGTGAACTTCCAGGGCTTAATTCACCCCTCCACTTT. Protein sequence: CASSELPGLNSPLHF.

The chain employs TRBV6-1 and TRBJ2-7, with 9 bases aligning to TRBD1. Germline V gives CDR1 MNHNS, CDR2 SASEGT. Losses at the gene ends were 2 bases for V and 6 bases for J; bases not matched to a gene: 8. There are 15 residues in the CDR3. This CDR3 is CASSERWDRVGEQYV. DNA for the CDR3: TGTGCCAGCAGTGAAAGGTGGGACAGGGTTGGCGAGCAGTACGTC.

This clone appeared a few times. The CDR3 reads CASSSPTGGEQYV. DNA for the CDR3: TGTGCCAGCAGCTCCCCGACGGGAGGCGAGCAGTACGTC. The chain joins TRBV11-2 to TRBJ2-7, with 7 bases that match TRBD2. Germline V gives CDR1 SGHAT, CDR2 FQNNGV. CDR3 length equals 13 residues. Germline trimming cut 4 bases from V and 6 bases from J; bases unmatched to any gene: 6.

This chain links TRBV14 with TRBJ1-2; 7 bases map to TRBD1. J was trimmed by 4 bases and V by 4 bases; bases with no gene match: 3. The CDR3 has 13 residues. Looked up from germline, CDR1 is SGHDN and CDR2 is FVKESK. CDR3 bases: TGTGCCAGCAGCCGGGACAGCTTCTATGGCTACACCTTC. Translation: CASSRDSFYGYTF.

V and J are TRBV12-3 or TRBV12-4 and TRBJ2-7; D is possibly TRBD2 (6 bases). V was shortened by 6 bases and J by 6 bases, with 15 bases between the two germline ends. The CDR3 has 13 amino acids. As DNA, the CDR3 is TGTGCCAGCAGCGCCCGGGGGTCCGGCGAGCAGTACGTC. It is translated as CASSARGSGEQYV.

Details on this clone: This sample includes further DNA sequences coding for the same CDR3. This sequence joins TRBV5-4 and TRBJ1-1, with D perhaps matching TRBD1 (5 bases). V lost 0 bases and J lost 1, with 7 bases in between. This CDR3 is 14 amino acids long. In germline, CDR1 is SGHNT, CDR2 YYREEE (reference sequence). The CDR3 bases are TGTGCCAGCAGCTTGGGACAGACGAACACTGAAGCTTTCTTT. Residues: CASSLGQTNTEAFF.

The chain has TRBV30 and TRBJ2-5, with D tentatively TRBD2 (6 bases). The germline V gene has CDR1 GTSNPN and CDR2 SVGIG (reference sequence). The CDR3 runs to 13 residues. Deletions cut 1 base from V and 3 bases from J, with 9 bases between. CDR3 bases: TGTGCCTGGAGTGGGGGGGTAGAAGAGACCCAGTACTTC. It codes for CAWSGGVEETQYF.